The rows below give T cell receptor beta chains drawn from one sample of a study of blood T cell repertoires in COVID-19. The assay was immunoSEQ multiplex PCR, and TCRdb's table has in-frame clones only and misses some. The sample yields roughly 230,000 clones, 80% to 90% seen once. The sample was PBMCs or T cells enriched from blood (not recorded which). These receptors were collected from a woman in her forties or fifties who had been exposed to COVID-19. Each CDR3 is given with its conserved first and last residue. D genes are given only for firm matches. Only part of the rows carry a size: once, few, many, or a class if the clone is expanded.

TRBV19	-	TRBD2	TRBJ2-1	TGTGCCAGTAGTGAGATGGCGGGGGGACCTTACAATGAGCAGTTCTTC	CASSEMAGGPYNEQFF
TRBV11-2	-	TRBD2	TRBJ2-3	TGTGCCGGGACTAGCGGGGATACGCAGTATTTT	CAGTSGDTQYF
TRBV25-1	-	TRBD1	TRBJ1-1	TGTGCCAGCAGTGAAGGGGACAGGGAAGCTTTCTTT	CASSEGDREAFF
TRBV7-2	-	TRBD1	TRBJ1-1	TGTGCCAGCAGCGCCCAGGGGGCGCGGGCTTTCTTT	CASSAQGARAFF
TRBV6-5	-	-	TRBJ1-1	TGTGCCAGCAGTTACGAGCGCAGGGCCTTGAACACTGAAGCTTTCTTT	CASSYERRALNTEAFF
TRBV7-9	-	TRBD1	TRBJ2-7	TGTGCCAGCAGCTTAGATGGGACAGTTCCCTACGAGCAGTACTTC	CASSLDGTVPYEQYF
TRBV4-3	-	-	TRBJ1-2	TGCGCCAGCAGCCCTCGTAGCGAAACCTATGGCTACACCTTC	CASSPRSETYGYTF
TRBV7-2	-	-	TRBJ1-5	TGTGCCAGCAGCCCCCTAGGAGGGCGCGGCAATCAGCCCCAGCATTTT	CASSPLGGRGNQPQHF
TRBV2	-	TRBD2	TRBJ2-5	TGTGCCAGCAGTGAAGACGGGGGGGCACGAGAGACCCAGTACTTC	CASSEDGGARETQYF
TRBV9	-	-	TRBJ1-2	TGTGCCAGCAGCCTCGGGACGGGGGGGAATGGCTACACCTTC	CASSLGTGGNGYTF
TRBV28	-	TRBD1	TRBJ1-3	TGTGCCAGCAGTTTTGGACAGGGGTCTGGAAACACCATATATTTT	CASSFGQGSGNTIYF
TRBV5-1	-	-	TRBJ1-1	TGCGCCAGCAGCCCTTACAACACGGTACGGGACACTGAAGCTTTCTTT	CASSPYNTVRDTEAFF
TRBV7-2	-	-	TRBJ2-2	TGTGCCAGCAGCCAGCGAATAGGGGGAAACACCGGGGAGCTGTTTTTT	CASSQRIGGNTGELFF
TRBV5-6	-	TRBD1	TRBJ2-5	TGTGCCAGCAGCCAAACTAGATCAGGGGGCCCGGCAAGAACCCAGTACTTC	CASSQTRSGGPARTQYF
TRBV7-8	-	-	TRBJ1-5	TGTGCCAGCAGCCGAGGAGAGTCTGGCAATCAGCCCCAGCATTTT	CASSRGESGNQPQHF
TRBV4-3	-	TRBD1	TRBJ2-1	TGCGCCAGCAGCCCCGGGACAGGGGAGAATAATGAGCAGTTCTTC	CASSPGTGENNEQFF
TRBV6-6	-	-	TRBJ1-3	TGTGCCAGCAGCCGACAGATGGGGCCTGGAAACACCATATATTTT	CASSRQMGPGNTIYF
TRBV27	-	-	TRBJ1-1	TGTGCCAGCAGTAGCGGGGAGGGTGGAGGGAACACTGAAGCTTTCTTT	CASSSGEGGGNTEAFF
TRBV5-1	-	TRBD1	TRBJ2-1	TGCGCCAGCAGCCAACAGGGGCCCAACAATGAGCAGTTCTTC	CASSQQGPNNEQFF
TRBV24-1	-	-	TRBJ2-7	TGTGCCACCAGTGATAGGGACACGTCCTACGAGCAGTACTTC	CATSDRDTSYEQYF
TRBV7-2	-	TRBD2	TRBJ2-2	TGTGCCAGCAGCCTACCTCAGGAAGCGGGGATCACCGGGGAGCTGTTTTTT	CASSLPQEAGITGELFF
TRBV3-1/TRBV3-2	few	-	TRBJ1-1	TGTGCCAGCAGTCCCTCGGGTGTGATGGCTGAAGCTTTCTTT	CASSPSGVMAEAFF
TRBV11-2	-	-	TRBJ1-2	TGTGCCAGCAGCTTAGGACATAACTATGGCTACACCTTC	CASSLGHNYGYTF
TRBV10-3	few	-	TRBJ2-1	TGTGCCACTGGGACAACTCCTTACAATGAGCAGTTCTTC	CATGTTPYNEQFF
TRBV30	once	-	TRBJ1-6	TGTGCCTGGAGTGTGGGGGCTGGGGTCGATTCACCCCTCCACTTT	CAWSVGAGVDSPLHF
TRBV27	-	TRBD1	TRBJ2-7	TGTGCCAGCAGTCCACAGGGGGCCCTTTTCTACGAGCAGTACTTC	CASSPQGALFYEQYF
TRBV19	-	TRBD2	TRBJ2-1	TGTGCCACCTCCCGTAGTAGCGGGGGGGCCTCCTACAATGAGCAGTTCTTC	CATSRSSGGASYNEQFF
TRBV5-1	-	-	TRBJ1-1	TGCGCCAGCAGCTTGGGGGGCGGTACTGAAGCTTTCTTT	CASSLGGGTEAFF
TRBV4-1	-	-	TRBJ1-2	TGCGCCAGCAGCCAAGACGCCCCAGAATCTTACTATGGCTACACCTTC	CASSQDAPESYYGYTF
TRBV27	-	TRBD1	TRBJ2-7	TGTGCCAGCTCTTCTTTCCTCGACAGGGCCTCCTACGAGCAGTACTTC	CASSSFLDRASYEQYF
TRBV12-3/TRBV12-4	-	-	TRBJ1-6	TGTGCCAGCAGGGAAATACAGGGAACACCCCTCCACTTT	CASREIQGTPLHF
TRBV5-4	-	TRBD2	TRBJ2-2	TGTGCCAGCAGCCCCGGCGGGGTAGCGGGGAACACCGGGGAGCTGTTTTTT	CASSPGGVAGNTGELFF
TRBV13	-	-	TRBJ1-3	TGTGCCAGCAGCACCTCGGTGTACTCTGGAAACACCATATATTTT	CASSTSVYSGNTIYF
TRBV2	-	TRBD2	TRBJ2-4	TGTGCCAGCAGTGGGGACAGCGGGGGGGCGAACATTCAGTACTTC	CASSGDSGGANIQYF
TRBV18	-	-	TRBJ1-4	TGTGCCAGCCACCTACCCCGTCTAAGTGAAAAACTGTTTTTT	CASHLPRLSEKLFF
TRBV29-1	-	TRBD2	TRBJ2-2	TGCAGCGTAGTGTCTAGCGGGGGCCATACCGGGGAGCTGTTTTTT	CSVVSSGGHTGELFF
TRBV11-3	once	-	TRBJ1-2	TGTGCCAGCAGCGGGGGCCTGTTTTCTAACTATGGCTACACCTTC	CASSGGLFSNYGYTF
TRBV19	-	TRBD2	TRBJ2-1	TGTGCCAGTAACCAGGGAGGGACCCATGTTAACAATGAGCAGTTCTTC	CASNQGGTHVNNEQFF
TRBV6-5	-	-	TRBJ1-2	TGTGCCAGCAGACGCCGATTGGGGCTCGAGGATGGCTACACCTTC	CASRRRLGLEDGYTF
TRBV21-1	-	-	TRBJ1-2	TGTGCCAGCAGCAGAGACAGGGACTATGGCTACACCTTC	CASSRDRDYGYTF
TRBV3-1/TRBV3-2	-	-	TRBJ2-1	TGTGCCAGCAGCCAAGGGAGGGGGCTAAGATTCAATGAGCAGTTCTTC	CASSQGRGLRFNEQFF
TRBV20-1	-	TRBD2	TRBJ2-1	TGCAGTGCTAGTATCGGGAGGGTTGATGAGCAGTTCTTC	CSASIGRVDEQFF